A selection of T cell receptor beta chains follows, all from one sample in a study of T-cell memory formation after mild COVID-19. TCRdb redid the calling of the 5' RACE reads with MiXCR, one entry per CDR3 protein. The data show about 450,000 distinct CDR3 sequences, more than 20% seen once. Source material: PBMCs or a T cell subset sorted from them (not recorded which). These receptors all stem from an adult woman who had mild COVID-19 (a few samples of this study predate the infection). Cell type and time point are not known. Both conserved end residues are part of each CDR3. The D gene is left open where the match is weak. The size of a clone is reported for some rows only, either as once, few or many, or as a class for expanded clones.

j_call d_call v_call clone_size cdr3_nt cdr3_aa
TRBJ2-1 TRBD2 TRBV15 few TGTGCCACCAGCAGACAAATTGGGGGACTAGCGGGGGCGTACAATGAGCAGTTCTTC CATSRQIGGLAGAYNEQFF
TRBJ2-5 NA TRBV29-1 few TGCAGCGGGACTTACAGGGGAGGAGAGACCCAGTACTTC CSGTYRGGETQYF
TRBJ2-6 TRBD2 TRBV25-1 NA TGTGCCAGCAGTGAACTAGCGGGAGACTCTGGGGCCAACGTCCTGACTTTC CASSELAGDSGANVLTF
TRBJ2-7 TRBD1 TRBV5-1 few TGCGCCAGCAGTCCTCCGGGACAGGGTTCCTACGAGCAGTACTTC CASSPPGQGSYEQYF
TRBJ1-2 NA TRBV5-6 few TGTGCCAGCAGCTTGATAGGGCAGGCCTCCACCTTC CASSLIGQASTF
TRBJ2-7 NA TRBV7-7 once TGTGCCAGCAGCTTGAACACAGGGTCGGGAGAGCAGTACTTC CASSLNTGSGEQYF
TRBJ2-3 TRBD2 TRBV7-2 NA TGTGCCAGCAGCCCCCAGCGGGGTGATACGCAGTATTTT CASSPQRGDTQYF
TRBJ1-1 NA TRBV3-1 NA TGTGCCAGCAGCCAATTACGACAGACTGAAGCTTTCTTT CASSQLRQTEAFF
TRBJ1-5 NA TRBV15 NA TGTGCCACCAGCCAACCCGCAGGGAATCAGCCCCAGCATTTT CATSQPAGNQPQHF
TRBJ2-7 NA TRBV7-2 few TGTGCCAGCAGCTTATCCTCGGCGGGGGAGCAGTACTTC CASSLSSAGEQYF
TRBJ1-1 NA TRBV9 NA TGTGCCAGCAGCGTTACCCTTGGGAACACTGAAGCTTTCTTT CASSVTLGNTEAFF
TRBJ1-1 NA TRBV30 NA TGTGCCTGGAGTGTACTATCGTGGGGGGCGACGACTTTCTTT CAWSVLSWGATTFF
TRBJ2-4 NA TRBV12-3/TRBV12-4 NA TGTGCCAGCAGAAAAGCGGGAGCCAAAAACATTCAGTACTTC CASRKAGAKNIQYF
TRBJ2-1 NA TRBV7-9 few TGTGCCAGCAGCCGCTTCAGCGACCCCCTCGGGGAGCAGTTCTTC CASSRFSDPLGEQFF
TRBJ2-1 TRBD2 TRBV7-2 many TGTGCCAGCAGCGGGGGACTAGCGGCCTCAAATGAGCAGTTCTTC CASSGGLAASNEQFF
TRBJ2-3 TRBD2 TRBV4-1 few TGCGCCAGCAGCCCCCGACTAGCGCCCCGCACAGATACGCAGTATTTT CASSPRLAPRTDTQYF
TRBJ2-1 TRBD2 TRBV5-4 few TGTGCCAGCAGCTTGCCTAGCGGGTCCTACTCCTACAATGAGCAGTTCTTC CASSLPSGSYSYNEQFF
TRBJ2-1 TRBD2 TRBV6-1 NA TGTGCCAGCAGGATCGACTGGGCGGGAGGGTACAATGAGCAGTTCTTC CASRIDWAGGYNEQFF
TRBJ2-3 TRBD2 TRBV2 few TGTGCCAGCGGAGAAGGGACTAGCGGGAGGATAGATACGCAGTATTTT CASGEGTSGRIDTQYF
TRBJ2-7 NA TRBV30 NA TGTGCCTGGAGAGGACCGGAATACGAGCAGTACTTC CAWRGPEYEQYF
TRBJ2-7 TRBD2 TRBV12-3/TRBV12-4 many TGTGCCAGCAGCCCGTCTAGCGGGAGGGCCTACGAGCAGTACTTC CASSPSSGRAYEQYF
TRBJ1-2 TRBD1 TRBV25-1 NA TGTGCCAGCAGGCGGGGGACAGGGGACTATCCTGATGGCTACACCTTC CASRRGTGDYPDGYTF
TRBJ2-1 TRBD2 TRBV12-3/TRBV12-4 few TGTGCCAGCAGTTTGGGACTAGCGGCCTCTGAGCAGTTCTTC CASSLGLAASEQFF
TRBJ2-5 TRBD1 TRBV29-1 few TGCAGCGTTGAAGCGACGGGACAGGGGGCTTGGGAGACCCAGTACTTC CSVEATGQGAWETQYF
TRBJ1-1 NA TRBV29-1 few TGCAGCGTTTTCACCCCTGGCACCGCTGCGGCTTTCTTT CSVFTPGTAAAFF
TRBJ1-2 NA TRBV20-1 NA TGCAGTGCGAATAAGGGACTACACCCCTATGGCTACACCTTC CSANKGLHPYGYTF